This T cell receptor beta chain was identified in a study of memory CD8 T cells in hepatitis C reinfection listed by TCRdb under 2017. A note on the overall study: Three donors spontaneously resolved two consecutive HCV infections, while two donors cleared a primary infection but became chronically infected after reinfection. A case counted as HCV reinfection when an HCV RNA test came back positive after two negative tests taken at least 60 days apart. Pre-reinfection samples were taken from 55 to 20 weeks before reinfection was detected. In four to six donors, the study followed the TCR beta repertoire of virus-specific CD8 T cells over time through an HCV reinfection episode. About 5 reinfection cases with stored pre-reinfection samples were identified between about 2008 and 2013. Participants who had resolved a prior HCV infection were followed every 3 months in the reinfection study. The research as a whole found: Because only four or five donors were included, definitive conclusions about public clonotypes linked to secondary clearance were beyond the reach of the study.

To note about this clone: The antigen this receptor binds is unknown. No much larger clone exists at a distance of one base, and base qualities are not known. At the DNA level, this CDR3 is encoded by other sequences in the same sample as well.

The library came from the immunoSEQ multiplex PCR assay. Genomic DNA was pulled from the sorted cells, and the automated high-throughput method of Adaptive Biotechnologies was used to sequence the TCR beta V, D and J regions. A two-step, bias-controlled multiplex PCR was used to amplify CDR3 regions. Amplified TCR beta libraries were sequenced on an Illumina instrument. Under the source paper's analysis protocol: Demultiplexed reads were processed to reduce amplification and sequencing bias, and CDR3 sequences were assigned to gene families using the IMGT database. Repertoire data were analyzed with ImmunoSEQ software version 2.0. Out-of-frame sequences and sequences containing stop codons in the CDR3 were removed from the clonotype lists. Clonotypes with a frequency below 0.01% were excluded because such clonotypes corresponded to less than one cell. Richness was computed as observed richness divided by input cell number, and evenness as Shannon entropy divided by log observed richness. Repertoire diversity and the similarity between time points were measured using Simpson diversity and Morisita-Horn overlap indices. Clonotypes were categorized as dominant (>1%), sub-dominant (0.5-0.99%), low abundance (0.1-0.49%) or lowest abundance (<0.1%). A germline index was derived by subtracting total nucleotide additions from total CDR3 length and dividing the result by total CDR3 length. Drawn from immuneACCESS, this table holds only the in-frame rearrangements with V and J called that TCRdb kept. Clones are partly lost; checked studies trace under half to an unresolved V gene and leave the rest unexplained. That table is the source of V, J and clone size, and D and trimming were worked out from the DNA. For this sample the table gives tens of thousands of clones, of which nearly 90% were detected only once. In total, the top ten clones hold roughly 1% of the sample.

Sample time point, as interpreted from the label and publication: pre-reinfection, 55 to 20 weeks before reinfection detection. TCR sequencing was performed on the sorted cells directly ex vivo, without any in vitro expansion beforehand. Donors were people who inject drugs enrolled in the Montreal Acute Hepatitis C Cohort Study (HEPCO) in Canada. Total naive CD8 T cells, sorted as viable CD3+ CD8+ CD45RO-, came from a couple of donors at all three reinfection time points as controls. Before sorting, cryopreserved peripheral blood mononuclear cells were thawed, and CD8 T cells were purified from the thawed cells. CD8 T cells were enriched by negative selection with the MACS CD8+ T cell Isolation Kit. A BD FACSAria II sorter with FACSDiva software was used for cell sorting, and FlowJo was used for data analysis. The cysteine opens and the phenylalanine closes a CDR3 of 13 amino acids. Left in the record is the CDR3 DNA by itself, 39 bases read in frame from the first base. V is shortened by 5 bases, J by 1 base, and the region joining them spans 9 bases. CDR1 MDHEN and CDR2 SYDVKM are derived from the germline V gene.

The TCR comes from a man aged 18 to 29 with hepatitis C virus infection. This chain is built from TRBV28 and TRBJ2-7, with no confidently assigned D gene. The sample was naive CD8+ T cells sorted from blood. The cell subset or site label corresponds to: total naive CD8+CD45RO- T cells. Here the CDR3 is given as CASSPPTSYEQYF. The nucleotide sequence is TGTGCCAGCAGTCCCCCAACTTCCTACGAGCAGTACTTC.